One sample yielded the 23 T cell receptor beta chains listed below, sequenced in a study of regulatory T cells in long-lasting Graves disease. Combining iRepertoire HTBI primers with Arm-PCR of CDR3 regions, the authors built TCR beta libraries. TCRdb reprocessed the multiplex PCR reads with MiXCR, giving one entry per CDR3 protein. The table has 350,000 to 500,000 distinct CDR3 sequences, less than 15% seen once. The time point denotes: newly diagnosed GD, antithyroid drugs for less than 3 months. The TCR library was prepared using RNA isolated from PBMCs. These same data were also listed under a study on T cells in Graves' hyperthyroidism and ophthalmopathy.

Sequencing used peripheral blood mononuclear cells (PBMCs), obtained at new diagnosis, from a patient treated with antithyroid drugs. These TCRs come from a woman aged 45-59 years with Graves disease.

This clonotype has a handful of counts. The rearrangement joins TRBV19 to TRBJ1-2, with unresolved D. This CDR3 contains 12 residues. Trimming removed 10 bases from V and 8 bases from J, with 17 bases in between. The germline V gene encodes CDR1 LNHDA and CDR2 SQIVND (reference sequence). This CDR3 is CAISGGVLGYTF. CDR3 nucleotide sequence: TGTGCCATCTCCGGCGGTGTGTTGGGCTACACCTTC.

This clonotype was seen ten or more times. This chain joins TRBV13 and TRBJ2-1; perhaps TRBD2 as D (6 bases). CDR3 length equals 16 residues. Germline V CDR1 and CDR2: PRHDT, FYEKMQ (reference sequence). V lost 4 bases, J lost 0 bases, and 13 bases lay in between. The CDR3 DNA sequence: TGTGCCAGCAGCTCTATGCTCGGGAGCTCCTACAATGAGCAGTTCTTC. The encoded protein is CASSSMLGSSYNEQFF.

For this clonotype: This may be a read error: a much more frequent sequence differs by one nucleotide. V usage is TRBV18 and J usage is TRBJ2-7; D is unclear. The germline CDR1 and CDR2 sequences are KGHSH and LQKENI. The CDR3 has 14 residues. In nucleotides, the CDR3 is TGTGTCAGCTCACCTTGGGAACACTCCTACGAGCAGTACTTC. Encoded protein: CVSSPWEHSYEQYF.

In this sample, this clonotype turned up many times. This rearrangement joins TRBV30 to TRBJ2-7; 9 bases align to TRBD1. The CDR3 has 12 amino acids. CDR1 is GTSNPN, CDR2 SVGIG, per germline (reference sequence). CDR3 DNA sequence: TGTGCGGCCGGGACAGGGATTAACGAGCAGTACTTC. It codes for CAAGTGINEQYF.

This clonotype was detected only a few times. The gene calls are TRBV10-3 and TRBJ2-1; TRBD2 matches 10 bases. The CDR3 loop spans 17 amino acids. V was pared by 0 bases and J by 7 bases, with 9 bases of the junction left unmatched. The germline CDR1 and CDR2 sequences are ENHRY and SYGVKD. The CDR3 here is CAISESGGPSGSNEQFF. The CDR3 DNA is TGTGCCATCAGTGAGTCCGGGGGGCCTAGCGGGAGTAATGAGCAGTTCTTC.

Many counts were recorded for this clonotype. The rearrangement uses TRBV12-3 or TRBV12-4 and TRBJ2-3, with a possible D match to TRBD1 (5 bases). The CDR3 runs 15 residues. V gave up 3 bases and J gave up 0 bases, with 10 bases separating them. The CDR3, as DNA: TGTGCCAGCAGTTTCGACCCAGGGAGCACAGATACGCAGTATTTT. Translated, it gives CASSFDPGSTDTQYF.

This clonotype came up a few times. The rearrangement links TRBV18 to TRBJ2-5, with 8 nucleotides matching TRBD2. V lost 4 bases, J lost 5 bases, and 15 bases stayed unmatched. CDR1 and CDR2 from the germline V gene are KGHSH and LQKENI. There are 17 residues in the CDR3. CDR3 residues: CASSQSPSGGGQETQYF. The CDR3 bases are TGTGCCAGCTCACAATCCCCGTCGGGGGGGGGTCAGGAGACCCAGTACTTC.

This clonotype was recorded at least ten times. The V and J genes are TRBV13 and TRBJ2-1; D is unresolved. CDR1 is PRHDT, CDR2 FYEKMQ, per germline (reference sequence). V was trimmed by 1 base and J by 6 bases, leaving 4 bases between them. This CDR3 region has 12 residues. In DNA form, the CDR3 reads TGTGCCAGCAGCTTAGAGGGCAATGAGCAGTTCTTC. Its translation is CASSLEGNEQFF.

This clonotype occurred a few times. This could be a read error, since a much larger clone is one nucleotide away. The CDR3: CASRPGFLGTEAFF. The CDR3 DNA is TGTGCCAGCAGACCAGGGTTCTTGGGCACTGAAGCTTTCTTT. The chain joins TRBV27 to TRBJ1-1; D is perhaps TRBD1 (5 bases). V was pared by 6 bases and J by 4 bases, with 15 bases between. The germline gives CDR1 MNHEY, CDR2 SMNVEV (reference sequence). CDR3 length: 14 residues.

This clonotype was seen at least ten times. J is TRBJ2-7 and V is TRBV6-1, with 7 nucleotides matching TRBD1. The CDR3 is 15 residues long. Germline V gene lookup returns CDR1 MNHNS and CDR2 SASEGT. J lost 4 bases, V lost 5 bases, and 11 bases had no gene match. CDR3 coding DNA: TGTGCCAGCAGTACGACGGACAGGACACTTTACGAGCAGTACTTC. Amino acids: CASSTTDRTLYEQYF.

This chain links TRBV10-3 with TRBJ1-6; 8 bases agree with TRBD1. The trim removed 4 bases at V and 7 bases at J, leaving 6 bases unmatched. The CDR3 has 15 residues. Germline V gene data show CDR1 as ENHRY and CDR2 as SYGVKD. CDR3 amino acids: CAISAAGGSNSPLHF. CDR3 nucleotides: TGTGCCATCAGTGCGGCAGGGGGCTCAAATTCACCCCTCCACTTT.

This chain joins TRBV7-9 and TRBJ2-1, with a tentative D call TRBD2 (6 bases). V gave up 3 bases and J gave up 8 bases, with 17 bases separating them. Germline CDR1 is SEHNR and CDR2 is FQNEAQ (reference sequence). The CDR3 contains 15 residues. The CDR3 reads CASSLTGLAFDEQFF. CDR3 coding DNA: TGTGCCAGCAGCTTGACGGGGCTAGCGTTTGATGAGCAGTTCTTC.

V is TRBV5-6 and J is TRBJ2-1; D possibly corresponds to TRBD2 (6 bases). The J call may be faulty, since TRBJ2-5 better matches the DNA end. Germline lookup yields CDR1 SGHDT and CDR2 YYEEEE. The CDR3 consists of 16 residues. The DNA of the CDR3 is TGTGCCAGCAGCTTGGTTGGCCAGGAGGGACGAGAGACCCAGTACTTC. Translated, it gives CASSLVGQEGRETQYF.

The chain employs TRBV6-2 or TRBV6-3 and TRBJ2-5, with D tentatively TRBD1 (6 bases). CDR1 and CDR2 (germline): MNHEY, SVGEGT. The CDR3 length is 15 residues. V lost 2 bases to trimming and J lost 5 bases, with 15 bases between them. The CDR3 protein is CASSYADSGWETQYF. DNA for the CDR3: TGTGCCAGCAGTTACGCGGACAGCGGTTGGGAGACCCAGTACTTC.

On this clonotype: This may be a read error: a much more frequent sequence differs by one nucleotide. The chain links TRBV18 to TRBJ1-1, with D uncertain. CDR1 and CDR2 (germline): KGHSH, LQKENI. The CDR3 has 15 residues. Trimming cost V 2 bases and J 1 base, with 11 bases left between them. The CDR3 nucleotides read TGTGCCAGCTCACCATCTGCGGTAGGGAACACTGAAGCTTTCTTT. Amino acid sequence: CASSPSAVGNTEAFF.

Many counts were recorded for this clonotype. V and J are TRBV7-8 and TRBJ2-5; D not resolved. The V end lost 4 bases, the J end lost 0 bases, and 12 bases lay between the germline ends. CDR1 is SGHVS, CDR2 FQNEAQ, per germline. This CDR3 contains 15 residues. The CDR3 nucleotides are TGTGCCAGCAGCTCCTTAACCATGTACCAAGAGACCCAGTACTTC. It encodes CASSSLTMYQETQYF.

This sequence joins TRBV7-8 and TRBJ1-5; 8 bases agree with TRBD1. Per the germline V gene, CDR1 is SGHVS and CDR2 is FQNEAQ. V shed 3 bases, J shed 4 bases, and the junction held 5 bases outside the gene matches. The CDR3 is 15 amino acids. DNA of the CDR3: TGTGCCAGCAGCTTTGACGGACAGGGAAATCAGCCCCAGCATTTT. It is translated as CASSFDGQGNQPQHF.

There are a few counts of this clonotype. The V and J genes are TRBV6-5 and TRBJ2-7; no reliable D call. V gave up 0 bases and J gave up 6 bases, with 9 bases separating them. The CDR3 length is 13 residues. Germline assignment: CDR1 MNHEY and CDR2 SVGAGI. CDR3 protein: CASSYSRQSEQYF. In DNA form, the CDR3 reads TGTGCCAGCAGTTACTCGAGGCAGAGCGAGCAGTACTTC.

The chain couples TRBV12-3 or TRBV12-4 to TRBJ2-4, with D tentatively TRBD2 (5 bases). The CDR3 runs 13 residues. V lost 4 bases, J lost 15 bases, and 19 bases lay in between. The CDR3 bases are TGTGCCAGCAGTTCCATTGAGAGGGTTTCTCGGTACTTC. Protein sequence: CASSSIERVSRYF.

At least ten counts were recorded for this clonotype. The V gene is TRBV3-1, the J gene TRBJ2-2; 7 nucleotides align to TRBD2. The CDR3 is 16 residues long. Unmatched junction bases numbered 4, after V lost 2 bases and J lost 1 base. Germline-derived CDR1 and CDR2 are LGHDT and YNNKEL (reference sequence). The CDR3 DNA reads TGTGCCAGCAGCCAATGGGCTAGCGGGAACACCGGGGAGCTGTTTTTT. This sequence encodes CASSQWASGNTGELFF.

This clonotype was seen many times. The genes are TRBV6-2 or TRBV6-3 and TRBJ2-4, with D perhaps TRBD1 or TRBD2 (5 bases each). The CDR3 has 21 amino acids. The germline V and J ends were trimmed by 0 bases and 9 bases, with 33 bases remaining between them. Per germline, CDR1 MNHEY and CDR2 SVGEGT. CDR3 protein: CASSYSPGPRLGLEIEFIQYF. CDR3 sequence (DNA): TGTGCCAGCAGTTACTCCCCGGGACCGCGTTTAGGTTTAGAGATTGAGTTCATTCAGTACTTC.

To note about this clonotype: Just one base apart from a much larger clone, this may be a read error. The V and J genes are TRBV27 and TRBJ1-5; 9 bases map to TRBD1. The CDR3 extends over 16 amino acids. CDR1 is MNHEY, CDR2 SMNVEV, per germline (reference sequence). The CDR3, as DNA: TGTGCCTGCAGTACGACAGGGGGTTTTGGCAATCAGCCCCAGCATTTT. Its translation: CACSTTGGFGNQPQHF.

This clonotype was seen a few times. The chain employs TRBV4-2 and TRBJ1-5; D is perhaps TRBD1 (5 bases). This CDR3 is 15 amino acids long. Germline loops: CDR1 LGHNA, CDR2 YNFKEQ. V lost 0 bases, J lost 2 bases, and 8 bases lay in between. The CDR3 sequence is CASSQDPQGNQPQHF. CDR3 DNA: TGTGCCAGCAGCCAAGATCCACAGGGCAATCAGCCCCAGCATTTT.